The rows below give T cell receptor beta chains drawn from one sample of a study of patients and donors after allogeneic stem cell transplantation. TCRdb redid the calling of the RT-PCR reads with MiXCR, one entry per CDR3 protein. The profile shows 100,000 to 130,000 distinct CDR3 sequences, approximately 35% of them singletons. The sample consisted of blood, either unsorted or a sorted T cell fraction (not recorded which). The source of these receptors is a human donor who was either an allogeneic HSCT recipient or a stem cell or donor lymphocyte infusion donor (not recorded which). It is not recorded whose cells these are; they may come from a transplant donor. Both conserved end residues are part of each CDR3. The D gene is left open where the match is weak. The size entry is marked missing in some rows and otherwise reads once, few, many or a size class.

V	size	J	D	CDR3	DNA
TRBV7-9	-	TRBJ1-5	-	CASSPQKGRGSNQPQHF	TGTGCCAGCAGCCCACAAAAGGGGCGAGGGAGCAATCAGCCCCAGCATTTT
TRBV7-6	few	TRBJ2-1	-	CASSPAGWGGDEQFF	TGTGCCAGCAGCCCAGCAGGCTGGGGAGGCGATGAGCAGTTCTTC
TRBV5-6	few	TRBJ2-6	-	CASSFQSSGANVLTF	TGTGCCAGCAGTTTTCAGAGCTCTGGGGCCAACGTCCTGACTTTC
TRBV20-1	few	TRBJ2-4	-	CSARGGYRNIQYF	TGCAGTGCTAGAGGAGGATACAGAAACATTCAGTACTTC
TRBV5-1	-	TRBJ2-1	TRBD2	CASSLGLAGGYNEQFF	TGCGCCAGCAGCTTGGGACTAGCGGGAGGGTACAATGAGCAGTTCTTC
TRBV19	-	TRBJ1-2	-	CASRTDRPLRSWTF	TGTGCCAGTAGAACAGACAGGCCGCTGAGGAGCTGGACCTTC
TRBV7-9	many	TRBJ1-3	-	CASSSRRLRSGNTIYF	TGTGCCAGCAGCTCCCGTAGATTGAGGTCTGGAAACACCATATATTTT
TRBV5-6	-	TRBJ2-4	-	CASSSPYREGAKNIQYF	TGTGCCAGCAGCTCCCCTTACAGGGAAGGGGCCAAAAACATTCAGTACTTC
TRBV4-1	few	TRBJ1-1	TRBD1	CASSQDLPGGRYTEAFF	TGCGCCAGCAGCCAAGATCTGCCAGGGGGTAGGTACACTGAAGCTTTCTTT
TRBV12-3/TRBV12-4	-	TRBJ2-1	TRBD1	CASSPWTGELNEQFF	TGTGCCAGCAGCCCTTGGACAGGGGAGCTAAATGAGCAGTTCTTC
TRBV6-5	-	TRBJ2-7	TRBD2	CASRDGGLTYEQYF	TGTGCCAGCAGGGACGGGGGGTTAACCTACGAGCAGTACTTC